One and the same sample provided the 10 T cell receptor beta chains below, sequenced in a study of T cell repertoires in cytomegalovirus infection (dated by TCRdb to the late 2010s). Sequencing used an Illumina HiSeq 1500. TCRdb handled the public reads itself, with Q25 trimming in fastp and clone calling in MiXCR, and kept productive beta chains. Each entry is one CDR3 protein sequence, shown with its most common DNA and genes. This sample lists 560,000 or so distinct CDR3 sequences; 15% to 20% were detected once. The ten top clones hold more than 20% of the sample. Sample: CD8+ T cells from PBMCs. The receptor set was obtained from a human donor in good health (CMV status not recorded). Some clones in this sample may be carry-over from other donors' samples.

This clonotype has a handful of counts. The genes are TRBV13 and TRBJ2-3; 11 bases align to TRBD2. Looked up from germline, CDR1 is PRHDT and CDR2 is FYEKMQ (reference sequence). J gave up 7 bases and V 6 bases, and 6 bases lay outside the gene matches. The CDR3 covers 14 residues. The CDR3 region is CASSSTSGGNTQYF. The DNA of the CDR3 is TGTGCCAGCAGTTCAACTAGCGGGGGCAATACGCAGTATTTT.

V and J are TRBV2 and TRBJ1-6; a weak D match, TRBD1 (5 bases). From germline, CDR1 is SNHLY and CDR2 FYNNEI. V was clipped by 4 bases and J by 6 bases, with 13 bases between them. CDR3 length: 15 amino acids. The CDR3 nucleotides are TGTGCCAGCAGTGTGGGGCTACAGGCTAATTCACCCCTCCACTTT. Its translation is CASSVGLQANSPLHF. The variable domain in full, completed from reference TRBV2 and TRBJ1-6, reads EPEVTQTPSHQVTQMGQEVILRCVPISNHLYFYWYRQILGQKVEFLVSFYNNEISEKSEIFDDQFSVERPDGSNFTLKIRSTKLEDSAMYFCASSVGLQANSPLHFGNGTRLTVT.

On this clonotype itself: Lacking the conserved final phenylalanine or tryptophan, this CDR3 likely reflects a read error. The chain is built from TRBV15 and TRBJ2-1; D ambiguous. V shed 0 bases and J shed 8 bases, with 5 bases lying between them. Germline V gene lookup returns CDR1 LNHNV and CDR2 YYDKDF (reference sequence). This CDR3 contains 12 residues. In DNA form, the CDR3 reads TGTGCCACCAGCAGAGAGGGCGATGAGCAGTTCCTC. Translation: CATSREGDEQFL.

The rearrangement links TRBV27 to TRBJ1-2; maybe TRBD1 (6 bases). The V end was cut by 4 bases, the J end by 8 bases, with 14 bases between. Germline loops: CDR1 MNHEY, CDR2 SMNVEV (reference sequence). The CDR3 runs 13 residues. CDR3 region: CASSSSRQAGYTF. The CDR3 DNA sequence: TGTGCCAGCAGTTCCAGCCGACAGGCCGGCTACACCTTC.

This clonotype has a handful of counts. The chain employs TRBV29-1 and TRBJ2-2; 10 nucleotides align to TRBD1. The length of the CDR3 is 15 residues. The germline V gene has CDR1 SQVTM and CDR2 ANQGSEA. The V and J ends lost 7 bases and 3 bases, in that order; junction bases with no gene match: 8. CDR3 bases: TGCAGCGCCGGGACAGGGGAGAAGTACACCGGGGAGCTGTTTTTT. Amino acids: CSAGTGEKYTGELFF.

This clonotype was seen many times. CDR3 amino acids: CASSFPSGNTYEQYF. CDR3 sequence (DNA): TGTGCCAGCAGTTTTCCTAGCGGGAATACCTACGAGCAGTACTTC. V and J are TRBV12-3 or TRBV12-4 and TRBJ2-7, with 9 nucleotides matching TRBD2. The length of the CDR3 is 15 residues. V lost 3 bases, J lost 2 bases, and 5 bases stayed unmatched.

The table lists this clonotype with a few counts. The CDR3 is CASSFADRDHQYF. Written as DNA, the CDR3 is TGTGCCAGCAGCTTTGCCGACAGGGACCATCAGTACTTC. The rearrangement links TRBV11-1 to TRBJ2-4; 7 nucleotides align to TRBD1. Trimming removed 3 bases from V and 12 bases from J; junction bases left unmatched: 8. The CDR3 consists of 13 residues. The V gene's germline CDR1 is SGHAT and CDR2 FQDESV (reference sequence).

The sample holds many counts of this clonotype. The rearrangement joins TRBV15 to TRBJ2-3; D perhaps matches TRBD2 (6 bases). Deletions cut 5 bases from V and 5 bases from J, with 23 bases between. Per germline, CDR1 LNHNV and CDR2 YYDKDF (reference sequence). The CDR3 is made up of 17 amino acids. The chain's CDR3 is CATSVMPGVAMVDTQYF. The DNA for the CDR3 is TGTGCCACCAGCGTCATGCCGGGGGTAGCGATGGTAGATACGCAGTATTTT. The entire variable domain, with the rest obtained from reference TRBV15 and TRBJ2-3, is as follows: DAMVIQNPRYQVTQFGKPVTLSCSQTLNHNVMYWYQQKSSQAPKLLFHYYDKDFNNEADTPDNFQSRRPNTSFCFLDIRSPGLGDTAMYLCATSVMPGVAMVDTQYFGPGTRLTVL.

This clonotype was counted between two and nine times. This chain joins TRBV2 and TRBJ1-2; D gene uncertain. Germline assignment: CDR1 SNHLY and CDR2 FYNNEI. The CDR3 has 13 amino acids. Trimming left V 8 bases short and J 2 bases short, with 12 bases between. DNA for the CDR3: TGTGCCAGCGTACTGGACGGAAACTATGGCTACACCTTC. Translated, it gives CASVLDGNYGYTF.

This clonotype was seen many times. The genes are TRBV5-4 and TRBJ2-3; a possible D gene is TRBD2 (6 bases). Germline values: CDR1 SGHNT, CDR2 YYREEE (reference sequence). V was trimmed by 0 bases and J by 3 bases, leaving 14 bases between them. This CDR3 region has 16 residues. CDR3 region: CASSLVGLALTDTQYF. CDR3 coding DNA: TGTGCCAGCAGCTTGGTGGGTCTAGCGCTAACAGATACGCAGTATTTT. The variable domain in full, with the rest retrieved from reference TRBV5-4 and TRBJ2-3, is ETGVTQSPTHLIKTRGQQVTLRCSSQSGHNTVSWYQQALGQGPQFIFQYYREEENGRGNFPPRFSGLQFPNYSSELNVNALELDDSALYLCASSLVGLALTDTQYFGPGTRLTVL.